This TCR beta chain was retrieved from a study of cytomegalovirus exposure and HLA in healthy donors. The wider study: The early release's HLA-typed donors yielded about 85 million unique TCRs.

Findings and caveats of the study: Of the V segments, some could not be distinguished, including TRBV6-2 and TRBV6-3, and were excluded.

It was with 60 Vbeta and 13 Jbeta primers that the PCR ran. Generated by immunoSEQ multiplex PCR, the TCRdb table keeps only in-frame clones and is missing some. The sample data list 130,000 to 150,000 clones. A word on this clone: Its antigen is currently unknown.

Trimming left V 3 bases short and J 6 bases short, with 3 bases between. This CDR3 is 12 amino acids long. Per the germline V gene, CDR1 is MDHEN and CDR2 is SYDVKM. The chain carries TRBV28 and TRBJ1-6; D gene ambiguous. Sequencing was performed on PBMCs. This receptor was taken from a male donor in good health and CMV-seronegative. This CDR3 is CASSFGNSPLHF. CDR3 DNA sequence: TGTGCCAGCAGTTTCGGTAATTCACCCCTCCACTTT.